These 22 T cell receptor beta chains were sequenced from one sample in a study of OX40 agonist ivuxolimab in advanced cancers. TCRdb keeps only in-frame clones here, not all; method: immunoSEQ multiplex PCR. The profile shows around 84,000 clones, 84% of them singletons. The sequences come from CD4+ or CD8+ T cells sorted from blood, collected in a trial of the OX40 agonist ivuxolimab. The origin of the receptors is an adult with an advanced solid tumor such as melanoma, head and neck, liver or kidney cancer.

This clone was seen only once. J is TRBJ2-7 and V is TRBV15, with 11 bases lining up with TRBD1. The junction had 5 bases not matched to a gene; V was cut back by 0 bases and J by 7 bases. The CDR3 extends over 15 amino acids. CDR1 and CDR2 from the germline V gene are LNHNV and YYDKDF (reference sequence). CDR3 coding DNA: TGTGCCACCAGCAGAGACGGACAGGGGGCGAGGGAGCAGTACTTC. Translated, it gives CATSRDGQGAREQYF.

The V call is TRBV10-3, the J call TRBJ1-1; D is possibly TRBD1 (5 bases). The CDR3 sequence is 15 residues long. The germline V gene encodes CDR1 ENHRY and CDR2 SYGVKD. With 2 bases removed from V and 0 bases from J, the gap between germline ends came to 10 bases. Here the CDR3 DNA reads TGTGCCATCAGTGAGCGTGACAGTATGAACACTGAAGCTTTCTTT. Encoded protein: CAISERDSMNTEAFF.

The chain has TRBV15 and TRBJ2-7; TRBD1 is a possible D gene (6 bases). Trimming took 2 bases from V and 5 from J, leaving 16 bases between them. This CDR3 comprises 15 residues. Germline lookup yields CDR1 LNHNV and CDR2 YYDKDF (reference sequence). As DNA, the CDR3 is TGTGCCACCAGCAGAAGTTTGGGGGCTGGCGACGAGCAGTACTTC. This translates into CATSRSLGAGDEQYF.

The sample holds a few counts of this clone. The V call is TRBV21-1, the J call TRBJ2-4; the table's D call, TRBD2, has no DNA check behind it. TRBV21-1 is a pseudogene locus. The CDR3 covers 16 residues. The CDR3 protein is CASSKVVGLRKNIQYF. In DNA, the CDR3 is TGTGCCAGCAGCAAGGTCGTTGGACTGCGAAAAAACATTCAGTACTTC.

The chain links TRBV28 to TRBJ2-2, with 8 positions matching TRBD1. Losses at the gene ends were 3 bases for V and 6 bases for J; bases not matched to a gene: 9. Germline V gene data show CDR1 as MDHEN and CDR2 as SYDVKM. The length of the CDR3 is 16 residues. The CDR3 reads CASSFIRGLQAGELFF. In nucleotides, the CDR3 is TGTGCCAGCAGTTTCATCAGGGGGCTTCAGGCCGGGGAGCTGTTTTTT.

V is TRBV6-5 and J is TRBJ2-3; the match to TRBD1 covers 9 bases. V lost 11 bases and J lost 1; bases outside the gene matches: 4. The CDR3 consists of 13 residues. Germline V gene lookup returns CDR1 MNHEY and CDR2 SVGAGI. CDR3 nucleotide sequence: TGTGCCGTCCGGGACAGGGGCACAGATACGCAGTATTTT. Amino acids: CAVRDRGTDTQYF.

This chain uses TRBV5-1 with TRBJ1-2; the D gene is possibly TRBD1 (6 bases). Trimming took 4 bases from V and 4 from J, leaving 11 bases between them. Germline loops: CDR1 SGHRS, CDR2 YFSETQ. The CDR3 loop spans 13 amino acids. CDR3 DNA: TGCGCCAGCAGCCTTGGACAGACCTATGGCTACACCTTC. It codes for CASSLGQTYGYTF.

This clone has only one observation. This chain links TRBV21-1 with TRBJ2-5; TRBD1, as called in the table, went unchecked against the DNA. TRBV21-1 is reported as a pseudogene. The CDR3 consists of 14 residues. CDR3 nucleotide sequence: TGTGCCAGCAGCAAGTCCCAGGGGTGGGAGACCCAGTACTTC. As protein: CASSKSQGWETQYF.

This clone was seen once. The chain uses TRBV19 and TRBJ1-2; no reliable D call. CDR1 and CDR2 (germline): LNHDA, SQIVND (reference sequence). This CDR3 comprises 15 residues. Trimming removed 3 bases from V and 4 bases from J, with 15 bases in between. CDR3 coding DNA: TGTGCCAGTAGTATGTCGGCTGGCGCTACCTATGGCTACACCTTC. It translates to CASSMSAGATYGYTF.

The chain links TRBV19 to TRBJ2-7; D is perhaps TRBD2 (7 bases). The CDR3 runs 15 residues. V was clipped by 7 bases and J by 1 base, with 17 bases between them. Looked up from germline, CDR1 is LNHDA and CDR2 is SQIVND (reference sequence). CDR3 amino acids: CASKPTAGASYEQYF. DNA for the CDR3: TGTGCCAGTAAGCCTACCGCGGGGGCGTCCTACGAGCAGTACTTC. Full variable domain (missing parts from reference TRBV19 and TRBJ2-7): DGGITQSPKYLFRKEGQNVTLSCEQNLNHDAMYWYRQDPGQGLRLIYYSQIVNDFQKGDIAEGYSVSREKKESFPLTVTSAQKNPTAFYLCASKPTAGASYEQYFGPGTRLTVT.

J is TRBJ1-4 and V is TRBV5-8; D might be TRBD1 (5 bases). The germline V gene has CDR1 SGHTS and CDR2 YDEGEE. The CDR3 consists of 15 residues. Trimming shortened V by 4 bases and J by 5 bases, and 15 bases separated the two germline ends. The CDR3: CASSPAGGRNEKLFF. DNA of the CDR3: TGTGCCAGCAGCCCCGCCGGGGGGAGGAATGAAAAACTGTTTTTT.

The chain is built from TRBV19 and TRBJ2-7; D uncertain. The CDR3 consists of 12 residues. Germline V lookup: CDR1 LNHDA, CDR2 SQIVND (reference sequence). V lost 9 bases and J 0 bases, leaving 9 bases between the germline ends. CDR3 sequence (DNA): TGTGCCAGCTCGGCCAGCTCCTACGAGCAGTACTTC. This translates into CASSASSYEQYF.

This clone has more than one count but fewer than ten. The rearrangement joins TRBV7-2 to TRBJ2-7; 9 bases match TRBD2. This CDR3 contains 15 residues. Germline-derived CDR1 and CDR2 are SGHTA and FQGNSA. The trim removed 5 bases at V and 2 bases at J, leaving 7 bases unmatched. DNA for the CDR3: TGTGCCAGCAGCAAAAGCGGGGGGACCACCTACGAGCAGTACTTC. It encodes CASSKSGGTTYEQYF.

In its sample, this clone was seen a few times. V gene TRBV29-1 combines with J gene TRBJ2-5; D might be TRBD1 (6 bases). The CDR3 has 16 amino acids. V dropped 6 bases and J dropped 5 bases, with 25 bases sitting between them. Germline V gene data show CDR1 as SQVTM and CDR2 as ANQGSEA. Written as DNA, the CDR3 is TGCAGCGTCGCGACTGGGGGACACTACCGCGGGGAGACCCAGTACTTC. Translating it yields CSVATGGHYRGETQYF.

The chain couples TRBV27 to TRBJ2-2; TRBD1 matches 7 bases. This CDR3 comprises 15 residues. CDR1 and CDR2 (germline): MNHEY, SMNVEV (reference sequence). V lost 5 bases and J lost 6; bases outside the gene matches: 9. CDR3 bases: TGTGCCAGCAGTCCCAGACAGGGTCGGGCCGGGGAGCTGTTTTTT. As protein: CASSPRQGRAGELFF.

The gene calls are TRBV9 and TRBJ2-2; D remains ambiguous. Trimming took 3 bases from V and 7 from J, leaving 10 bases between them. Germline V gene lookup returns CDR1 SGDLS and CDR2 YYNGEE. The CDR3 is made up of 13 amino acids. The CDR3 sequence is CASSASTGGELFF. CDR3 in DNA: TGTGCCAGCAGCGCCAGTACTGGCGGGGAGCTGTTTTTT.

The chain couples TRBV5-4 to TRBJ2-2; 9 positions agree with TRBD1. CDR1 is SGHNT and CDR2 is YYREEE in the germline V gene (reference sequence). The CDR3 spans 16 residues. With V trimmed by 4 bases and J by 4 bases, 8 bases remained unmatched. The CDR3 loop reads CASSQGQGRSTGELFF. The CDR3 DNA is TGTGCCAGCAGCCAAGGACAGGGGCGGTCCACCGGGGAGCTGTTTTTT.

The chain carries TRBV7-9 and TRBJ1-5; no firm D call. Germline lookup yields CDR1 SEHNR and CDR2 FQNEAQ (reference sequence). The CDR3 loop spans 13 amino acids. Trimming removed 7 bases from V and 6 bases from J, with 13 bases in between. CDR3 in amino acids: CASTPDEGQPQHF. The DNA of the CDR3 is TGTGCCAGCACCCCCGACGAGGGTCAGCCCCAGCATTTT.

The J gene is TRBJ2-2, the V gene TRBV4-3; D is possibly TRBD1 (6 bases). With 3 bases removed from V and 6 bases from J, the gap between germline ends came to 11 bases. CDR1 and CDR2 from the germline V gene are LGHNA and YSLEER. The CDR3 contains 14 residues. This CDR3 reads CASSQTQGAGELFF. The CDR3, as DNA: TGCGCCAGCAGCCAGACACAGGGCGCCGGGGAGCTGTTTTTT.

Remarks on this clone: The same CDR3 is also encoded by other DNA sequences in this sample. This rearrangement joins TRBV7-2 to TRBJ2-2; TRBD1 matches at 10 bases. Germline V CDR1 and CDR2: SGHTA, FQGNSA. This CDR3 is 16 amino acids long. V shed 2 bases and J 4 bases; nucleotides not matched to a gene: 4. CDR3 protein: CASSLRQGAGTGELFF. CDR3 DNA: TGTGCCAGCAGCTTACGACAGGGGGCGGGCACCGGGGAGCTGTTTTTT. The full variable domain, its missing parts supplied by reference TRBV7-2 and TRBJ2-2, is GAGVSQSPSNKVTEKGKDVELRCDPISGHTALYWYRQSLGQGLEFLIYFQGNSAPDKSGLPSDRFSAERTGGSVSTLTIQRTQQEDSAVYLCASSLRQGAGTGELFFGEGSRLTVL.

This chain connects TRBV5-1 to TRBJ2-2; D might be TRBD1 (6 bases). The germline gives CDR1 SGHRS, CDR2 YFSETQ. This CDR3 is built from 15 residues. The V and J ends lost 6 bases and 0 bases respectively, with 12 bases between them. The CDR3 nucleotides are TGCGCCAGCACCAAGGACAGCCCGAACACCGGGGAGCTGTTTTTT. Protein product: CASTKDSPNTGELFF.

J is TRBJ2-5 and V is TRBV18, with a weak D call TRBD2 (5 bases). Germline CDR1 is KGHSH and CDR2 is LQKENI. There are 13 residues in the CDR3. V shed 6 bases and J shed 3 bases, with 11 bases lying between them. CDR3 coding DNA: TGTGCCAGCTCTTTAGGGAGCAAAGAGACCCAGTACTTC. Amino acids: CASSLGSKETQYF.